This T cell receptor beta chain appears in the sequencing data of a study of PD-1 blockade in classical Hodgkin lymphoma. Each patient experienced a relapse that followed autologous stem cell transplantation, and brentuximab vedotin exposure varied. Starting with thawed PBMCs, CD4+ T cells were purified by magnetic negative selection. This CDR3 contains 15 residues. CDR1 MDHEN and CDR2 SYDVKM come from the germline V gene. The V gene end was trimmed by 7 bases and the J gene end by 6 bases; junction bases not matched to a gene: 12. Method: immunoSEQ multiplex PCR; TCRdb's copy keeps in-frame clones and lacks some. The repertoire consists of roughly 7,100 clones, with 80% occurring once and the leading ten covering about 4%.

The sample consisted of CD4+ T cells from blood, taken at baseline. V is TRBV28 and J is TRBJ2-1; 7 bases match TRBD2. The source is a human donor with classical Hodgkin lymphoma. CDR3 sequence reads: CASTGSGAYRNEQFF. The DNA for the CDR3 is TGTGCCAGCACGGGGAGCGGGGCGTACCGCAATGAGCAGTTCTTC.